The 24 T cell receptor beta chains below all came from one sample that was sequenced in a study of blood T cells in healthy people across ages. It was with a sample-barcoded 5' primer and a J-beta primer mix that a second PCR of roughly 6 to 11 cycles was run. One entry per CDR3 protein, called by TCRdb with MiXCR from the 5' RACE reads. This sample has 790,000 or so distinct CDR3 sequences; around 45% occur once, and the top ten carry over 15%. Source material: blood. The receptors derive from a man older than 75 in good health.

Comment on this clonotype: A read error may explain this, as a much larger clone is one base away. The V and J genes are TRBV5-5 and TRBJ1-5; 7 nucleotides line up with TRBD1. This CDR3 contains 15 residues. Trimming took 3 bases from V and 3 from J; bases not matched to a gene: 6. Germline assignment: CDR1 SGHKS and CDR2 YYEKEE (reference sequence). The CDR3 sequence is CASSWRGQSNQPQHF. The CDR3 DNA follows: TGTGCCAGCAGCTGGAGGGGACAGTCCAATCAGCCCCAGCATTTT.

This clonotype was observed a handful of times. The CDR3 reads CASTTGTGFYEQYF. DNA of the CDR3: TGTGCCAGCACGACCGGGACAGGGTTCTACGAGCAGTACTTC. The chain couples TRBV12-3 or TRBV12-4 to TRBJ2-7, with TRBD1 matching over 9 bases. The CDR3 runs 14 residues. The junction had 7 bases not matched to a gene; V was cut back by 7 bases and J by 3 bases.

This rearrangement joins TRBV11-2 to TRBJ2-3, with D tentatively TRBD1 (6 bases). V lost 4 bases and J 6 bases, leaving 23 bases between the germline ends. The CDR3 spans 17 residues. Germline V gene lookup returns CDR1 SGHAT and CDR2 FQNNGV. The CDR3 reads CASSWETGRGKMDTQYF. CDR3 nucleotide sequence: TGTGCCAGCAGCTGGGAGACAGGTCGTGGTAAGATGGATACGCAGTATTTT.

This clonotype was seen only once. The V gene is TRBV12-3 or TRBV12-4, the J gene TRBJ1-2; tentative D call: TRBD1 (5 bases). This CDR3 is built from 15 residues. Trimming took off 6 bases at V and 4 bases at J, with 18 bases between the two ends. DNA of the CDR3: TGTGCCAGCAGCCCGGGGCCCGGCAACACCTATGGCTACACCTTC. Amino acids: CASSPGPGNTYGYTF.

V usage is TRBV20-1 and J usage is TRBJ1-2, with a tentative D call TRBD1 (5 bases). This CDR3 contains 13 residues. Trimming pared 0 bases from V and 3 bases from J, leaving 8 bases between. CDR1 and CDR2 from the germline V gene are DFQATT and SNEGSKA (reference sequence). The CDR3 DNA is TGCAGTGCTAGAGAACGACAGTACTATGGCTACACCTTC. Translating gives CSARERQYYGYTF.

The genes are TRBV20-1 and TRBJ2-1; D unclear. V shed 2 bases and J shed 7 bases, with 18 bases lying between them. The CDR3 is made up of 15 amino acids. CDR1 and CDR2 (germline): DFQATT, SNEGSKA (reference sequence). CDR3 sequence (DNA): TGCAGTGCTAGAAAGGCAGGAACCTTCGTTAATGAGCAGTTCTTC. It codes for CSARKAGTFVNEQFF.

This clonotype came up a few times. J is TRBJ2-2 and V is TRBV4-1; TRBD1 matches at 8 bases. The CDR3 length is 15 residues. CDR1 is MGHRA, CDR2 YSYEKL, per germline. The J segment lost 0 bases and the V segment lost 9 bases, leaving 6 bases of the junction unmatched. Here the CDR3 DNA reads TGCGCCAGTAAGGGACAGGTCGCGAACACCGGGGAGCTGTTTTTT. Amino acid sequence: CASKGQVANTGELFF.

The chain employs TRBV7-9 and TRBJ2-2; 9 positions match TRBD1. Germline V gene data show CDR1 as SEHNR and CDR2 as FQNEAQ (reference sequence). With V trimmed by 1 base and J by 3 bases, 6 bases remained unmatched. The CDR3 totals 17 residues. CDR3 nucleotide sequence: TGTGCCAGCAGCTTAGTGGACAGGGGCTCGGACACCGGGGAGCTGTTTTTT. It translates to CASSLVDRGSDTGELFF.

The V call is TRBV18, the J call TRBJ1-1, with D perhaps matching TRBD1 (5 bases). The CDR3 totals 12 residues. Trimming took 2 bases from V and 4 from J, leaving 5 bases between them. The germline V gene has CDR1 KGHSH and CDR2 LQKENI. The CDR3 bases are TGTGCCAGCTCACCAGGGGCCACTGAAGCTTTCTTT. Translation: CASSPGATEAFF.

In its sample, this clonotype was seen once. This chain links TRBV29-1 with TRBJ2-1; TRBD1 matches 9 bases. The V gene end was trimmed by 4 bases and the J gene end by 6 bases; junction bases not matched to a gene: 13. CDR1 and CDR2 from the germline V gene are SQVTM and ANQGSEA. The CDR3 covers 16 residues. This CDR3 is CSVVGTTGGVSNEQFF. CDR3 DNA: TGCAGCGTTGTTGGAACCACAGGGGGCGTCAGCAATGAGCAGTTCTTC.

This chain uses TRBV14 with TRBJ2-5; D is undetermined. The V gene lost 3 bases and the J gene lost 1 base, with 9 bases spanning the gap. CDR3 size: 14 residues. Germline values: CDR1 SGHDN, CDR2 FVKESK. CDR3 region: CASSQIGLQETQYF. DNA of the CDR3: TGTGCCAGCAGCCAGATCGGGCTCCAAGAGACCCAGTACTTC.

The J gene is TRBJ2-3, the V gene TRBV10-3; tentative D call: TRBD1 (6 bases). This CDR3 has 13 amino acids. Trimming removed 4 bases at V and 2 bases at J, with 7 bases between. CDR1 ENHRY and CDR2 SYGVKD come from the germline V gene. The CDR3 reads CAISGQVTDTQYF. The CDR3 DNA reads TGTGCCATCAGTGGACAGGTCACAGATACGCAGTATTTT.

This clonotype was observed at least ten times. CDR3 coding DNA: TGTGCCAGCAGCTATAGGAATACGGGACTTGATAACCAGTTCTTC. The encoded protein is CASSYRNTGLDNQFF. V and J are TRBV11-3 and TRBJ2-1; D possibly corresponds to TRBD2 (6 bases). In germline, CDR1 is SGHNT, CDR2 YENEEA. CDR3 size: 15 residues. The V gene lost 4 bases and the J gene lost 13 bases, with 23 bases spanning the gap.

The chain has TRBV20-1 and TRBJ2-3, with TRBD2 matching 11 bases. The junction had 4 bases not matched to a gene; V was cut back by 0 bases and J by 2 bases. The CDR3 is 16 residues long. Germline V lookup: CDR1 DFQATT, CDR2 SNEGSKA (reference sequence). This CDR3 reads CSARDRLAGLTDTQYF. DNA for the CDR3: TGCAGTGCTAGAGACCGACTAGCGGGGCTCACAGATACGCAGTATTTT.

J is TRBJ1-2 and V is TRBV6-5; D might be TRBD1 (5 bases). The germline V and J ends were trimmed by 5 bases and 8 bases, with 15 bases remaining between them. Per the germline V gene, CDR1 is MNHEY and CDR2 is SVGAGI. CDR3 length equals 13 residues. CDR3: CASSVEGRRGYTF. The CDR3 DNA reads as TGTGCCAGCAGTGTCGAGGGGAGAAGAGGCTACACCTTC.

Note on this clonotype: Possible read error: a much larger clone is one base away. The chain recombines TRBV12-3 or TRBV12-4 with TRBJ2-5; no definite D call. The CDR3 spans 14 residues. V dropped 5 bases and J dropped 5 bases, with 15 bases sitting between them. The CDR3 sequence: CASSVMAGRETQYF. The DNA of the CDR3 is TGTGCCAGCAGTGTAATGGCCGGGCGGGAGACCCAGTACTTC.

This chain uses TRBV24-1 with TRBJ2-3, with unresolved D. Trimming took off 5 bases at V and 1 base at J, with 15 bases between the two ends. The germline V gene encodes CDR1 KGHDR and CDR2 SFDVKD. The CDR3 is made up of 16 amino acids. The chain's CDR3 is CATSAGPRLGTDTQYF. The CDR3 DNA is TGTGCCACCAGTGCGGGCCCGAGATTGGGCACAGATACGCAGTATTTT.

The chain carries TRBV4-1 and TRBJ2-2; TRBD2 agrees at 7 bases. The length of the CDR3 is 16 residues. Trimming took 6 bases from V and 5 from J; bases not matched to a gene: 12. Germline V gene sequence: CDR1 MGHRA, CDR2 YSYEKL. CDR3 nucleotides: TGCGCCAGCAGTTCCGGAGTAATGGGGGGGACCGGGGAGCTGTTTTTT. Residues: CASSSGVMGGTGELFF.

The genes are TRBV3-1 and TRBJ2-1; TRBD2 matches 16 bases. Trimming cost V 0 bases and J 0 bases; bases outside gene matches: 5. This CDR3 is 20 amino acids long. The germline gives CDR1 LGHDT, CDR2 YNNKEL (reference sequence). This CDR3 reads CASSQDGGTSGRVSYNEQFF. CDR3 sequence (DNA): TGTGCCAGCAGCCAAGATGGTGGGACTAGCGGGAGGGTCTCCTACAATGAGCAGTTCTTC.

The V and J genes are TRBV6-2 or TRBV6-3 and TRBJ2-3; the D gene is possibly TRBD1 (5 bases). Per germline, CDR1 MNHEY and CDR2 SVGEGT. The length of the CDR3 is 14 residues. V lost 5 bases, J lost 6 bases, and 15 bases lay in between. The CDR3: CASSPTKTADTQYF. CDR3 bases: TGTGCCAGCAGTCCCACCAAGACAGCGGATACGCAGTATTTT.

This clonotype was seen more than once but under ten times. V gene TRBV12-3 or TRBV12-4 combines with J gene TRBJ1-6; 7 bases are shared with TRBD1. Trimming cost V 5 bases and J 7 bases; bases outside gene matches: 2. This CDR3 region has 13 residues. The DNA for the CDR3 is TGTGCCAGCAGTCCAGGGGGAAATTCACCCCTCCACTTT. Its protein is CASSPGGNSPLHF.

V and J are TRBV29-1 and TRBJ2-7; perhaps TRBD1 as D (5 bases). Germline V lookup: CDR1 SQVTM, CDR2 ANQGSEA. V gave up 6 bases and J gave up 7 bases, with 13 bases separating them. The CDR3 covers 11 residues. CDR3 bases: TGCAGCGTAGGGGATGCTTCTGAGCAGTACTTC. Translation gives CSVGDASEQYF.

With regard to this clonotype: A single base separates this from a much larger clone, so it may be a read error. The rearrangement uses TRBV20-1 and TRBJ2-7; no clear D. CDR1 is DFQATT, CDR2 SNEGSKA, per germline (reference sequence). V was cut by 3 bases and J by 2 bases, with 17 bases left in between. This CDR3 region has 15 residues. CDR3 DNA sequence: TGCAGTGCTAGTTCCTCGCGAGCAGACACCTACGAGCAGTACTTC. Protein: CSASSSRADTYEQYF.

Note on this clonotype: Mismatch with germline at one junction end may stem from a read error. The CDR3 sequence is CVSSSTGVGELFF. The CDR3 DNA reads as TGTGTCAGCAGTTCCACAGGGGTCGGGGAGCTGTTTTTT. The V gene is TRBV28, the J gene TRBJ2-2; 7 bases line up with TRBD1. The V gene's germline CDR1 is MDHEN and CDR2 SYDVKM. This CDR3 has 13 amino acids. The full variable domain, its missing parts supplied by reference TRBV28 and TRBJ2-2, is DVKVTQSSRYLVKRTGEKVFLECVQDMDHENMFWYRQDPGLGLRLIYFSYDVKMKEKGDIPEGYSVSREKKERFSLILESASTNQTSMYLCVSSSTGVGELFFGEGSRLTVL.